The 3 T cell receptor beta chains listed next were all sequenced from one sample in a study of cytotoxic CD8 clonotypes in ibrutinib-treated CLL. Produced via immunoSEQ multiplex PCR; TCRdb's table is partial and in-frame only. Here the sample spans 300,000 to 350,000 clones, about 77% being singletons. The sequencing used PBMCs, collected before ibrutinib treatment. These receptors all come from a human donor with chronic lymphocytic leukemia.

The gene calls are TRBV25-1 and TRBJ1-3; D is possibly TRBD1 (6 bases). The V gene's germline CDR1 is MGHDK and CDR2 SYGVNS. V dropped 6 bases and J dropped 2 bases, with 8 bases sitting between them. This CDR3 comprises 13 residues. CDR3 residues: CASSGTPGNTIYF. Here the CDR3 DNA reads TGTGCCAGCAGCGGGACACCTGGAAACACCATATATTTT.

The rearrangement joins TRBV7-8 to TRBJ2-7; no clear D. The germline V and J ends were trimmed by 5 bases and 3 bases, with 5 bases remaining between them. Germline assignment: CDR1 SGHVS and CDR2 FQNEAQ. This CDR3 is built from 11 residues. In nucleotides, the CDR3 is TGTGCCAGCAGCCCCTTCTACGAGCAGTACTTC. Its translation: CASSPFYEQYF.

The gene calls are TRBV10-3 and TRBJ2-2, with unresolved D. Germline V gene data show CDR1 as ENHRY and CDR2 as SYGVKD. This CDR3 is 14 amino acids long. Trimming left V 3 bases short and J 4 bases short, with 9 bases between. The CDR3 protein is CAISDMSPTGELFF. The CDR3 DNA reads TGTGCCATCAGTGATATGAGTCCCACCGGGGAGCTGTTTTTT.